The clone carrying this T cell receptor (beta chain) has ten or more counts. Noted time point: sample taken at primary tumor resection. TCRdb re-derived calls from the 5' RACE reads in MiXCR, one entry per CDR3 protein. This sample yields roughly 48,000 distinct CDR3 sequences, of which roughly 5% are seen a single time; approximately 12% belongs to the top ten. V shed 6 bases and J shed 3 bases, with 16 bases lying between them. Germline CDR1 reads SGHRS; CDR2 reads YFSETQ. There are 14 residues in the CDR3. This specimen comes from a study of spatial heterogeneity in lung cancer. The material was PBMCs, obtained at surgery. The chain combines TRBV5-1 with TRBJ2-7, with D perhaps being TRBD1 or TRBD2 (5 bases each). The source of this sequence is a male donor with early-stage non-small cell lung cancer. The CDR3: CASTPGRAFYEQYF. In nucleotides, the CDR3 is TGCGCCAGCACTCCGGGACGGGCTTTCTACGAGCAGTACTTC.